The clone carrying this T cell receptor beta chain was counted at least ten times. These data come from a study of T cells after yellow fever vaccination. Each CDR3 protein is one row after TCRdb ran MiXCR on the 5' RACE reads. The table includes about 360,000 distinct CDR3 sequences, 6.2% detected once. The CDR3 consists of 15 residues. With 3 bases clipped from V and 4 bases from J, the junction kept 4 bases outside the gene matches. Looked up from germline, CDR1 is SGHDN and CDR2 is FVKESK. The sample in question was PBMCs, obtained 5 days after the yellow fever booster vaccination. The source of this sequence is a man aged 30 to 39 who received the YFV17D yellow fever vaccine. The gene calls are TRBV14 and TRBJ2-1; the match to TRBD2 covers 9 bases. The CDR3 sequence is CASSQASGTYNEQFF. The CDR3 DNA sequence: TGTGCCAGCAGCCAGGCTAGCGGGACGTACAATGAGCAGTTCTTC.